One and the same sample provided the 27 T cell receptor beta chains below, sequenced in a study of neurological immune-mediated disorders. TCRdb independently ran MiXCR on the 5' RACE reads; one entry per CDR3 protein. Of about 24,000 distinct CDR3 sequences listed, roughly 13% are singletons. Sequencing input: PBMCs. All receptors come from a woman between 35 and 50 years old with HTLV-1-associated myelopathy (HAM/TSP).

There are many counts of this clonotype. V gene TRBV3-1 combines with J gene TRBJ2-1, with 8 positions matching TRBD1. V dropped 3 bases and J dropped 8; count of bases not matched to a gene: 9. The CDR3 runs to 15 residues. Germline V gives CDR1 LGHDT, CDR2 YNNKEL (reference sequence). CDR3 DNA sequence: TGTGCCAGCAGCCAGGACAGGGAGCGGTGGGATGAGCAGTTCTTC. Residues: CASSQDRERWDEQFF.

The sample holds many counts of this clonotype. V is TRBV20-1 and J is TRBJ1-1, with 7 bases that match TRBD1. CDR3 size: 11 residues. Germline CDR1 is DFQATT and CDR2 is SNEGSKA (reference sequence). V lost 3 bases and J lost 11; bases outside the gene matches: 6. In DNA form, the CDR3 reads TGCAGTGCTAGTTCGGGACAGAGGGCTTTCTTT. It translates to CSASSGQRAFF.

This clonotype was counted between two and nine times. The rearrangement joins TRBV7-2 to TRBJ1-5, with unresolved D. The ends were cut back, 2 bases at V and 10 bases at J, with 12 bases in the middle. This CDR3 is 13 amino acids long. The germline V gene encodes CDR1 SGHTA and CDR2 FQGNSA. For the CDR3, the DNA is TGTGCCAGCAGCTTACACTTCAATGAACCCCAGCATTTT. Translation: CASSLHFNEPQHF.

There are many counts of this clonotype. V and J are TRBV20-1 and TRBJ2-3, with 12 bases identical to TRBD2. The trim removed 3 bases at V and 3 bases at J, leaving 1 base unmatched. The CDR3 runs to 14 residues. The germline gives CDR1 DFQATT, CDR2 SNEGSKA (reference sequence). The CDR3 loop is CSASGLAGTDTQYF. CDR3 bases: TGCAGTGCTAGCGGACTAGCGGGGACAGATACGCAGTATTTT.

This clonotype rates as medium-sized. The rearrangement uses TRBV4-3 and TRBJ2-1; D is uncertain. CDR3 length: 15 residues. Trimming left V 0 bases short and J 4 bases short, with 10 bases between. Germline CDR1 and CDR2: LGHNA and YSLEER. CDR3 protein: CASSQDGNRYNEQFF. In DNA, the CDR3 is TGCGCCAGCAGCCAAGATGGGAATAGATACAATGAGCAGTTCTTC.

The sample holds many counts of this clonotype. V gene TRBV10-2 combines with J gene TRBJ1-1; D gene unclear. V lost 6 bases to trimming and J lost 0 bases, with 8 bases between them. There are 13 residues in the CDR3. The germline gives CDR1 WSHSY, CDR2 SAAADI. CDR3 coding DNA: TGCGCCAGCAGCCCCGGGGTGAACACTGAAGCTTTCTTT. This translates into CASSPGVNTEAFF.

In this sample, this clonotype turned up many times. This chain uses TRBV5-1 with TRBJ1-3, with 8 bases aligning to TRBD1. The V segment lost 4 bases and the J segment 4 bases; nucleotides outside the gene matches: 7. The germline V gene encodes CDR1 SGHRS and CDR2 YFSETQ. The CDR3 consists of 15 residues. The chain's CDR3 is CASSPQDRVGNTIYF. In DNA form, the CDR3 reads TGCGCCAGCAGCCCACAGGACAGGGTCGGAAACACCATATATTTT.

In this sample, this clonotype turned up many times. J is TRBJ1-2 and V is TRBV11-2; D remains unclear. The CDR3 loop spans 15 amino acids. Germline V gene lookup returns CDR1 SGHAT and CDR2 FQNNGV. Between the trimmed V and J ends, which lost 2 bases and 4 bases, there was a span of 14 bases. The CDR3 DNA sequence: TGTGCCAGCAGCTTATCCCCAGCAGATTTCTATGGCTACACCTTC. Translating gives CASSLSPADFYGYTF.

Ten or more counts support this clonotype. The chain has TRBV5-1 and TRBJ1-2; TRBD1 is a possible D gene (5 bases). The CDR3 spans 14 residues. Germline V lookup: CDR1 SGHRS, CDR2 YFSETQ. Deletions cut 0 bases from V and 4 bases from J, with 10 bases between. CDR3 DNA sequence: TGCGCCAGCAGCTTGGGAGGAGGGGTCTATGGCTACACCTTC. Its translation is CASSLGGGVYGYTF.

Ten or more counts support this clonotype. The rearrangement uses TRBV5-5 and TRBJ1-5; D call uncertain. This CDR3 comprises 15 residues. The V gene lost 4 bases and the J gene lost 1 base, with 12 bases spanning the gap. Germline V CDR1 and CDR2: SGHKS, YYEKEE (reference sequence). The CDR3 spells CASSQTDNSNQPQHF. In DNA, the CDR3 is TGTGCCAGCAGCCAAACAGACAACAGCAATCAGCCCCAGCATTTT.

V and J are TRBV10-3 and TRBJ1-1, with TRBD1 identical over 11 bases. This CDR3 region has 15 residues. V was clipped by 10 bases and J by 4 bases; unmatched bases: 11. Per the germline V gene, CDR1 is ENHRY and CDR2 is SYGVKD. CDR3 nucleotide sequence: TGTGCCAGTGACCGGGACAGGGGGATAGGCACTGAAGCTTTCTTT. This translates into CASDRDRGIGTEAFF.

At least ten counts were recorded for this clonotype. The rearrangement links TRBV7-9 to TRBJ1-2; 8 bases are shared with TRBD1. The length of the CDR3 is 16 residues. The germline CDR1 and CDR2 sequences are SEHNR and FQNEAQ (reference sequence). V was pared by 5 bases and J by 8 bases, with 16 bases of the junction left unmatched. CDR3 coding DNA: TGTGCCAGCAGCCAACTCACCGGACAGGGAAAAGGAGGCTACACCTTC. It specifies CASSQLTGQGKGGYTF.

This clonotype was counted ten times or more. J is TRBJ1-2 and V is TRBV5-1; D is unclear. Trimming removed 0 bases at V and 1 base at J, with 10 bases between. Germline V gives CDR1 SGHRS, CDR2 YFSETQ. This CDR3 has 15 amino acids. For the CDR3, the DNA is TGCGCCAGCAGCTTGGCCGATCGGAATAACTATGGCTACACCTTC. Translating it yields CASSLADRNNYGYTF.

The chain joins TRBV7-2 to TRBJ1-1, with 8 bases aligning to TRBD1. V lost 2 bases and J lost 7; bases outside the gene matches: 12. Germline V gene sequence: CDR1 SGHTA, CDR2 FQGNSA. This CDR3 region has 16 residues. The CDR3 sequence is CASSLHLWSGGDEAFF. CDR3 sequence (DNA): TGTGCCAGCAGCTTACATCTTTGGTCAGGGGGCGATGAAGCTTTCTTT.

The table lists this clonotype with many counts. The chain combines TRBV30 with TRBJ1-1, with TRBD1 as a possible D gene (5 bases). Trimming removed 5 bases at V and 7 bases at J, with 11 bases between. Germline V gene sequence: CDR1 GTSNPN, CDR2 SVGIG (reference sequence). This CDR3 is 11 amino acids long. The CDR3 spells CAWGGRDEAFF. CDR3 coding DNA: TGTGCCTGGGGGGGGAGGGATGAAGCTTTCTTT. The full variable domain, with the rest looked up from reference TRBV30 and TRBJ1-1, is SQTIHQWPATLVQPVGSPLSLECTVEGTSNPNLYWYRQAAGRGLQLLFYSVGIGQISSEVPQNLSASRPQDRQFILSSKKLLLSDSGFYLCAWGGRDEAFFGQGTRLTVV.

This clonotype came up many times. The gene calls are TRBV29-1 and TRBJ1-2; TRBD1 aligns across 7 bases. Germline loops: CDR1 SQVTM, CDR2 ANQGSEA. This CDR3 region has 13 residues. The J segment lost 6 bases and the V segment lost 7 bases, leaving 11 bases of the junction unmatched. Here the CDR3 DNA reads TGCAGCGCCGTCAAGACAGGGAGTGATGGCTACACCTTC. Translated, it gives CSAVKTGSDGYTF.

This clonotype was detected ten times or more. The chain couples TRBV24-1 to TRBJ1-2; D not resolved. The ends were cut back, 4 bases at V and 1 base at J, with 6 bases in the middle. This CDR3 comprises 13 residues. The germline gives CDR1 KGHDR, CDR2 SFDVKD. The CDR3 bases are TGTGCCACCAGTGAGAGGAGTAACTATGGCTACACCTTC. Its protein product is CATSERSNYGYTF.

This clonotype showed up many times. The chain is built from TRBV5-1 and TRBJ2-2, with 7 bases lining up with TRBD1. Germline loops: CDR1 SGHRS, CDR2 YFSETQ. This CDR3 has 14 amino acids. The ends lost 2 bases at V and 10 bases at J; junction bases unmatched: 8. CDR3 residues: CASSFGQVLEELFF. In DNA, the CDR3 is TGCGCCAGCAGCTTCGGACAGGTCCTAGAGGAGCTGTTTTTT.

This clonotype has at least ten counts. The chain combines TRBV28 with TRBJ2-1; D is perhaps TRBD2 (5 bases). The CDR3 length is 16 residues. Trimming stripped 1 base from V and 5 bases from J, with 15 bases between. The germline CDR1 and CDR2 sequences are MDHEN and SYDVKM. CDR3 coding DNA: TGTGCCAGCAGTTTATTCAGACTAATTCGGGACAATGAGCAGTTCTTC. This gives the protein CASSLFRLIRDNEQFF.

This clonotype was recorded at least ten times. The CDR3 sequence is CASSLGTVNTEAFF. The CDR3 nucleotides read TGCGCCAGCAGCTTAGGGACCGTGAACACTGAAGCTTTCTTT. This chain uses TRBV5-1 with TRBJ1-1, with D maybe TRBD1 (5 bases). This CDR3 contains 14 residues. Trimming pared 2 bases from V and 0 bases from J, leaving 8 bases between. CDR1 and CDR2 from the germline V gene are SGHRS and YFSETQ.

This clonotype came up many times. V gene TRBV5-1 combines with J gene TRBJ2-1; no firm D call. CDR3 length: 14 residues. Trimming took off 0 bases at V and 5 bases at J, with 9 bases between the two ends. CDR1 is SGHRS and CDR2 is YFSETQ in the germline V gene. The CDR3 loop is CASSLGGIDNEQFF. The CDR3, as DNA: TGCGCCAGCAGCTTGGGGGGTATCGACAATGAGCAGTTCTTC.

By share of the sample, this clonotype is medium-sized (0.01 to 0.1%). The V gene is TRBV25-1, the J gene TRBJ2-7; perhaps TRBD1 as D (5 bases). Germline CDR1 reads MGHDK; CDR2 reads SYGVNS. The V and J ends lost 2 bases and 4 bases respectively, with 6 bases between them. This CDR3 is built from 12 residues. CDR3 sequence reads: CASSEQGYEQYF. In DNA form, the CDR3 reads TGTGCCAGCAGTGAACAGGGTTACGAGCAGTACTTC.

This clonotype was found many times. The chain employs TRBV5-6 and TRBJ1-3, with TRBD1 as a possible D gene (5 bases). Trimming stripped 2 bases from V and 0 bases from J, with 12 bases between. The length of the CDR3 is 16 residues. The germline CDR1 and CDR2 sequences are SGHDT and YYEEEE. The CDR3 DNA sequence: TGTGCCAGCAGCTTAATACAGGTTAACTCTGGAAACACCATATATTTT. Its protein product is CASSLIQVNSGNTIYF. The full variable domain, rest sourced from reference TRBV5-6 and TRBJ1-3, is DAGVTQSPTHLIKTRGQQVTLRCSPKSGHDTVSWYQQALGQGPQFIFQYYEEEERQRGNFPDRFSGHQFPNYSSELNVNALLLGDSALYLCASSLIQVNSGNTIYFGEGSWLTVV.

In this sample, this clonotype turned up many times. J is TRBJ1-1 and V is TRBV5-1; D may be TRBD1 (5 bases). The CDR3 spans 16 residues. The germline V gene has CDR1 SGHRS and CDR2 YFSETQ. Trimming removed 4 bases from V and 1 base from J, with 17 bases in between. CDR3 DNA sequence: TGCGCCAGCAGCGCGTCGACCGGGACGGCGAACACTGAAGCTTTCTTT. Amino acids: CASSASTGTANTEAFF.

This clonotype was counted many times. The chain combines TRBV3-1 with TRBJ1-4, with TRBD1 matching over 9 bases. The CDR3 is 18 amino acids. The V gene's germline CDR1 is LGHDT and CDR2 YNNKEL (reference sequence). The V gene end was trimmed by 5 bases and the J gene end by 2 bases; junction bases not matched to a gene: 12. The chain's CDR3 is CASSLDRGGRRTNEKLFF. CDR3 nucleotides: TGTGCCAGCAGCTTGGACAGGGGCGGAAGACGGACTAATGAAAAACTGTTTTTT.

This clonotype was recorded many times. The chain joins TRBV20-1 to TRBJ1-5; D perhaps matches TRBD1 (5 bases). The germline gives CDR1 DFQATT, CDR2 SNEGSKA (reference sequence). The V end was cut by 5 bases, the J end by 7 bases, with 9 bases between. This CDR3 region has 11 residues. Here the CDR3 DNA reads TGCAGTGCTGGGGGGGTACAGCCCCAGCATTTT. Protein sequence: CSAGGVQPQHF.

This clonotype came up many times. The chain combines TRBV20-1 with TRBJ2-5; 8 positions match TRBD1. V shed 5 bases and J 3 bases; nucleotides not matched to a gene: 11. Germline CDR1 is DFQATT and CDR2 is SNEGSKA (reference sequence). The CDR3 is 15 amino acids. CDR3 loop: CSAVVPGQVEETQYF. CDR3 nucleotides: TGCAGTGCTGTTGTCCCGGGACAGGTAGAAGAGACCCAGTACTTC.